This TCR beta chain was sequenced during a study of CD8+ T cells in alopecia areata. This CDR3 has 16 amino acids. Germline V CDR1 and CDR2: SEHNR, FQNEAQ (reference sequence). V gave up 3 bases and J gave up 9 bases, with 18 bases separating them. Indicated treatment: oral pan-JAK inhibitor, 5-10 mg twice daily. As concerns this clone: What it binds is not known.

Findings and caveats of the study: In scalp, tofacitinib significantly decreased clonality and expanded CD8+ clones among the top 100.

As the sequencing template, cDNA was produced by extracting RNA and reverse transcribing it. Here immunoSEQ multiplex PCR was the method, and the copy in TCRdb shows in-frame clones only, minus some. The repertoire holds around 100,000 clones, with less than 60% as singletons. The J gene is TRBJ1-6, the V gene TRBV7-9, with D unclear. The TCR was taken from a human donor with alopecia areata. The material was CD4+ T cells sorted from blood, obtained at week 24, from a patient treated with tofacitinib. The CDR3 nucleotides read TGTGCCAGCAGCTTTACCTTGGGGTCGGAGGGTTCACCCCTCCACTTT. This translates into CASSFTLGSEGSPLHF.